The sequence of this T cell receptor (beta chain) was determined in a study of shared T cell receptors in the human thymus. Method: immunoSEQ multiplex PCR; TCRdb's copy keeps in-frame clones and lacks some. The sample lists approximately 400,000 clones; more than 85% were seen once. This CDR3 region has 18 residues. Germline V lookup: CDR1 LGHNA, CDR2 YNFKEQ. V lost 1 base, J lost 4 bases, and 20 bases lay in between. The sequence derives from a human donor. The V call is TRBV4-2, the J call TRBJ1-5; D not resolved. Sequences were obtained from thymocytes. CDR3 residues: CASSQGETDYSGNQPQHF. CDR3 DNA sequence: TGTGCCAGCAGCCAAGGGGAGACTGACTATAGTGGGAATCAGCCCCAGCATTTT.